The 21 T cell receptor beta chains below come from one sample, sequenced in a study of OX40 agonist ivuxolimab in advanced cancers. Libraries were prepared through the immunoSEQ multiplex PCR assay. Drawn from immuneACCESS, this table holds only the in-frame rearrangements with V and J called that TCRdb kept. Clones are partly lost; checked studies trace under half to an unresolved V gene and leave the rest unexplained. Here the sample has tens of thousands of clones; around 79% occur a single time. The top ten clones comprise 11% of the sample. Here the sequenced sample was CD4+ or CD8+ T cells sorted from blood, taken in a trial of the OX40 agonist ivuxolimab. These receptors were obtained from an adult with an advanced solid tumor such as melanoma, head and neck, liver or kidney cancer.

The genes are TRBV5-6 and TRBJ2-5; D uncertain. The CDR3 has 13 amino acids. V was clipped by 0 bases and J by 5 bases, with 8 bases between them. CDR1 is SGHDT and CDR2 is YYEEEE in the germline V gene. CDR3 in amino acids: CASSLGQAETQYF. CDR3 nucleotide sequence: TGTGCCAGCAGCTTGGGGCAGGCGGAGACCCAGTACTTC.

The V call is TRBV5-1, the J call TRBJ2-1; TRBD2 matches at 11 bases. The germline V gene has CDR1 SGHRS and CDR2 YFSETQ. This CDR3 spans 17 amino acids. V lost 0 bases, J lost 7 bases, and 9 bases stayed unmatched. CDR3 nucleotide sequence: TGCGCCAGCAGCTTGGCCCACCTAGCGGGGGGAGGGAATGAGCAGTTCTTC. It translates to CASSLAHLAGGGNEQFF.

The chain carries TRBV6-5 and TRBJ1-4; D is unresolved. The germline gives CDR1 MNHEY, CDR2 SVGAGI. The germline V and J ends were trimmed by 8 bases and 7 bases, with 14 bases remaining between them. This CDR3 has 13 residues. The CDR3 loop reads CASSRMGGEKLFF. In DNA form, the CDR3 reads TGTGCCAGCTCTCGGATGGGAGGTGAAAAACTGTTTTTT.

The V and J genes are TRBV28 and TRBJ1-2; TRBD1 is a possible D gene (5 bases). Germline CDR1 is MDHEN and CDR2 is SYDVKM. CDR3 length equals 13 residues. V lost 5 bases and J 4 bases, leaving 11 bases between the germline ends. DNA for the CDR3: TGTGCCAGCAGTGGGCCGGGGGTCTATGGCTACACCTTC. It codes for CASSGPGVYGYTF.

The V and J genes are TRBV10-3 and TRBJ1-6; 12 nucleotides align to TRBD1. The CDR3 loop spans 16 amino acids. V lost 5 bases, J lost 9 bases, and 8 bases stayed unmatched. Germline lookup yields CDR1 ENHRY and CDR2 SYGVKD. The CDR3 loop reads CAISRAGTGGTSPLHF. In DNA, the CDR3 is TGTGCCATCAGTCGCGCCGGGACAGGGGGCACTTCACCCCTCCACTTT.

The V and J genes are TRBV6-6 and TRBJ1-4; D not certain. The germline CDR1 and CDR2 sequences are MNHNY and SVGAGI (reference sequence). The V gene lost 8 bases and the J gene lost 8 bases, with 15 bases spanning the gap. The CDR3 runs 13 residues. In DNA, the CDR3 is TGTGCCAGCGTTGGGGAAATTGGGGAAAAACTGTTTTTT. Its protein is CASVGEIGEKLFF.

This clone is judged medium-sized. This sequence joins TRBV6-4 and TRBJ2-2; D ambiguous. The CDR3 sequence is 13 residues long. V was trimmed by 2 bases and J by 6 bases, leaving 7 bases between them. Germline V lookup: CDR1 MRHNA, CDR2 SNTAGT. The CDR3 region is CASSDPAAGELFF. The CDR3 DNA reads as TGTGCCAGCAGTGACCCTGCGGCCGGGGAGCTGTTTTTT.

This clone appeared a single time. The CDR3 spells CASSVSGGGYEQYF. The CDR3 bases are TGTGCCAGCAGCGTATCCGGAGGAGGCTACGAGCAGTACTTC. The V call is TRBV9, the J call TRBJ2-5, with D possibly TRBD2 on 5 matching bases. The DNA end is more similar to TRBJ2-7, so the J call may be wrong. This CDR3 region has 14 residues. CDR1 and CDR2 (germline): SGDLS, YYNGEE.

J is TRBJ2-7 and V is TRBV5-6; TRBD1 might be the D (5 bases). The V gene lost 2 bases and the J gene lost 5 bases, with 11 bases spanning the gap. The CDR3 covers 13 residues. Germline values: CDR1 SGHDT, CDR2 YYEEEE. The CDR3 here is CASSFGRGDEQYF. For the CDR3, the DNA is TGTGCCAGCAGCTTTGGAAGGGGCGACGAGCAGTACTTC.

V gene TRBV19 combines with J gene TRBJ1-1; D is possibly TRBD1 (6 bases). V was shortened by 5 bases and J by 6 bases, with 13 bases between the two germline ends. CDR3 size: 13 residues. Germline values: CDR1 LNHDA, CDR2 SQIVND (reference sequence). CDR3 nucleotides: TGTGCCAGTAGTCGGGAAACAGGGTCTGAAGCTTTCTTT. This sequence encodes CASSRETGSEAFF.

This clone has just a few counts. The chain is built from TRBV7-9 and TRBJ1-1; no definite D call. Germline V CDR1 and CDR2: SEHNR, FQNEAQ (reference sequence). V lost 2 bases, J lost 6 bases, and 7 bases lay in between. This CDR3 comprises 12 residues. The CDR3 reads CASSLRTAEAFF. CDR3 DNA sequence: TGTGCCAGCAGCTTAAGAACGGCTGAAGCTTTCTTT.

The V and J genes are TRBV2 and TRBJ2-1, with D uncertain. Trimming took off 3 bases at V and 7 bases at J, with 10 bases between the two ends. The CDR3 sequence is 13 residues long. Germline CDR1 is SNHLY and CDR2 is FYNNEI. This CDR3 is CASSEMVANEQFF. In nucleotides, the CDR3 is TGTGCCAGCAGTGAGATGGTAGCTAATGAGCAGTTCTTC.

In its sample, this clone was seen a few times. The chain joins TRBV12-5 to TRBJ2-2; no reliable D call. CDR1 is LGHNT and CDR2 is FRNRAP in the germline V gene. The CDR3 is 12 amino acids. The germline V and J ends were trimmed by 0 bases and 7 bases, with 3 bases remaining between them. CDR3 region: CASGLVGGELFF. As DNA, the CDR3 is TGTGCTAGTGGTTTGGTTGGCGGGGAGCTGTTTTTT.

This chain uses TRBV28 with TRBJ1-6, with 10 bases aligning to TRBD1. There are 16 residues in the CDR3. V dropped 6 bases and J dropped 7; count of bases not matched to a gene: 9. CDR1 and CDR2 from the germline V gene are MDHEN and SYDVKM. CDR3 residues: CASSLLGTGVNSPLHF. The CDR3 coding sequence is TGTGCCAGCAGCCTGCTTGGGACAGGGGTGAATTCACCCCTCCACTTT.

This clone has more than one count but fewer than ten. The V gene is TRBV28, the J gene TRBJ2-5; D is tentatively TRBD1 or TRBD2 (6 bases each). CDR1 and CDR2 (germline): MDHEN, SYDVKM. The CDR3 extends over 15 amino acids. Deletions cut 6 bases from V and 3 bases from J, with 17 bases between. DNA for the CDR3: TGTGCCAGCAGATCCGGGGGCGGAGGGAAAGAGACCCAGTACTTC. This encodes CASRSGGGGKETQYF. The variable domain in full, with the rest retrieved from reference TRBV28 and TRBJ2-5, is DVKVTQSSRYLVKRTGEKVFLECVQDMDHENMFWYRQDPGLGLRLIYFSYDVKMKEKGDIPEGYSVSREKKERFSLILESASTNQTSMYLCASRSGGGGKETQYFGPGTRLLVL.

This clone appeared a few times. The chain employs TRBV7-2 and TRBJ2-7, with D tentatively TRBD1 (5 bases). Germline CDR1 reads SGHTA; CDR2 reads FQGNSA. V shed 2 bases and J shed 7 bases, with 9 bases lying between them. The CDR3 contains 12 residues. CDR3: CASSLQGWEQYF. DNA for the CDR3: TGTGCCAGCAGCTTACAGGGCTGGGAGCAGTACTTC.

The V gene is TRBV28, the J gene TRBJ2-3; D tentatively fits TRBD1 or TRBD2 (5 bases each). CDR3 length: 17 residues. Germline CDR1 is MDHEN and CDR2 is SYDVKM. Deletions cut 6 bases from V and 2 bases from J, with 21 bases between. The CDR3 region is CASRPPPGTQLTDTQYF. The CDR3 coding sequence is TGTGCCAGCAGACCACCACCCGGGACGCAACTCACAGATACGCAGTATTTT.

This clone is medium-sized (0.01 to 0.1%) within its sample. The genes are TRBV4-3 and TRBJ1-2; no clear D. V shed 1 base and J shed 7 bases, with 16 bases lying between them. The length of the CDR3 is 15 residues. Germline V gives CDR1 LGHNA, CDR2 YSLEER. CDR3 residues: CASSQGHPATSGYTF. The DNA of the CDR3 is TGCGCCAGCAGCCAAGGACACCCGGCAACGAGTGGCTACACCTTC.

This chain links TRBV7-6 with TRBJ2-2, with TRBD1 matching 8 bases. Trimming at V came to 5 bases and at J to 2 bases, leaving 7 bases not matched to a gene. The germline V gene encodes CDR1 SGHVS and CDR2 FNYEAQ. The CDR3 consists of 16 residues. The CDR3 region is CASSPRQGINTGELFF. The CDR3, as DNA: TGTGCCAGCAGCCCGAGACAGGGGATCAACACCGGGGAGCTGTTTTTT.

The chain links TRBV30 to TRBJ2-1; no firm D call. In germline, CDR1 is GTSNPN, CDR2 SVGIG (reference sequence). CDR3 length: 14 residues. Trimming removed 0 bases from V and 5 bases from J, with 11 bases in between. The CDR3 spells CAWSVNGFNNEQFF. As DNA, the CDR3 is TGTGCCTGGAGTGTAAATGGTTTCAACAATGAGCAGTTCTTC.

The V call is TRBV5-4, the J call TRBJ1-4; 9 bases agree with TRBD1. The CDR3 length is 16 residues. Per germline, CDR1 SGHNT and CDR2 YYREEE (reference sequence). The J segment lost 3 bases and the V segment lost 1 base, leaving 4 bases of the junction unmatched. The CDR3 DNA reads as TGTGCCAGCAGCTTGAGACAGGGGGTAGCTAATGAAAAACTGTTTTTT. Protein product: CASSLRQGVANEKLFF.